A selection of T cell receptor beta chains follows, all from one sample in a study of shared T cell receptors in the human thymus. Here immunoSEQ multiplex PCR was the method, and the copy in TCRdb shows in-frame clones only, minus some. The table shows roughly 550,000 clones, with 70% to 80% occurring only once. The same data also went into a second study, on human thymus T cells.

Material for sequencing was thymocytes. Receptor source: a boy under three years old with a congenital heart defect. Each CDR3 is given with its conserved first and last residue. Fields, in order: D gene, V gene, CDR3 length, clone size, CDR3 protein. The D gene is left open where the match is weak. The size of a clone is reported for some rows only, either as once, few or many, or as a class for expanded clones.

>TRBD1|TRBV29-1|15|few
CSVGTGRDFRGEQYF
>TRBD2|TRBV7-2|17|.
CASSFPGAGGEWGEQFF
>.|TRBV29-1|13|.
CSALGTSNQPQHF
>TRBD1|TRBV7-9|15|.
CASSYLRQGWNEQFF
>.|TRBV29-1|13|.
CSPVSSSYNEQFF
>TRBD1|TRBV9|15|.
CASSRDSNSNQPQHF
>TRBD2|TRBV11-3|15|.
CASRPRLAGEVEQFF
>TRBD1|TRBV28|17|once
CASSLPRGPHYTGELFF
>TRBD2|TRBV6-6|16|.
CASSYGGGGTTGELFF
>.|TRBV11-2|14|few
CASSSDRTNEKLFF
>.|TRBV4-2|17|.
CASSQDFQDTPSYEQYF
>TRBD1|TRBV4-3|15|.
CASSQETGGADTQYF
>.|TRBV11-3|17|.
CASSLGGTTGSNQPQHF
>TRBD2|TRBV18|16|.
CASSRPLAGGPYEQYF
>TRBD2|TRBV4-2|13|.
CASSPGGGREQYF
>TRBD2|TRBV15|17|few
CATSRARLAGGGETQYF
>.|TRBV11-3|11|.
CASSSFYEQYF
>.|TRBV15|16|.
CATSRYRVRSNYGYTF
>TRBD1|TRBV29-1|16|.
CSALPGQGPYRNEQFF
>TRBD1|TRBV6-1|15|.
CASSDKGTGSYEQYF
>TRBD1|TRBV6-5|15|.
CASSRTGTADYEQYF
>TRBD1|TRBV7-2|17|.
CASSHRSQGALGAEQFF
>.|TRBV30|14|.
CASLLVKRGYEQYF
>.|TRBV21-1|18|.
CASSKVGTSGAAYNEQFF
>TRBD1|TRBV28|18|.
CASRYTLWTGAPKETQYF
>TRBD1|TRBV25-1|14|.
CASGLTGAPGELFF
>TRBD1|TRBV5-1|16|.
CASSLEGQDSGNTIYF
>.|TRBV29-1|10|.
CSVLGSEAFF
>.|TRBV9|15|.
CASSVEGKWGQPQHF
>TRBD2|TRBV7-8|18|.
CASSPRDREGLAGYEQYF
>TRBD2|TRBV15|17|.
CATSGLAGESFTGELFF
>.|TRBV5-1|15|.
CATRLLGAGANVLTF
>.|TRBV12-5|12|.
CASGLVPGEQFF
>.|TRBV28|14|.
CASSPIGRGQPQHF
>.|TRBV5-4|14|.
CASSLAGGSYEQYF
>TRBD2|TRBV28|16|.
CASSSASWREEHEQYF
>.|TRBV19|16|.
CASSIEGRANTGELFF
>TRBD2|TRBV11-2|15|few
CASSEAGLSTDTQYF
>TRBD2|TRBV27|15|.
CASSWTSGLSYEQYF
>.|TRBV6-5|11|.
CASSYRGGYTF
>.|TRBV9|15|few
CASSLNMTGTGELFF
>TRBD2|TRBV19|14|.
CASSRGLVRETQYF
>.|TRBV5-1|14|.
CASSLGAGTYEQYF
>TRBD1|TRBV7-3|18|.
CASSFKKTGQRNTGELFF
>TRBD1|TRBV6-1|13|.
CASSGQGVRGAFF
>.|TRBV6-1|15|.
CASSEATKGDYEQYF